This TCR beta chain derives from a study of T cell repertoires in cytomegalovirus infection. Overall study: As its CMV epitopes, the study selected recently identified HLA-C-restricted and well-studied HLA-B-restricted targets. Based on public TCR beta signatures, there were indications of CMV infection and of a matching HLA type. The study, taken as a whole, reports: Ex vivo, HLA-C-restricted CMV-specific TCR beta clonotypes prevailed over the rest of the response.

Comment on this clonotype: Its target is unknown.

TCRdb fed the reads into MiXCR, producing one record per CDR3 protein. The sample yields 300,000 or so distinct CDR3 sequences, roughly 25% seen once. The TCR was taken from a human donor in good health (CMV status not recorded). Some clones in this sample may be carry-over from other donors' samples. Here the sequenced sample was cultured PBMCs, taken from culture after CMV antigen stimulation.

CDR3 DNA: TGCAGTGCTAGAGCCGGGGGGGACAGTAACTATGGCTACACCTTC. Its translation: CSARAGGDSNYGYTF. The rearrangement uses TRBV20-1 and TRBJ1-2, with 7 positions matching TRBD1. This CDR3 spans 15 amino acids. V shed 1 base and J 1 base; nucleotides not matched to a gene: 6. The germline V gene encodes CDR1 DFQATT and CDR2 SNEGSKA (reference sequence).